These 20 T cell receptor beta chains were sequenced from one sample in a study of blood T cell repertoires in COVID-19. Repertoires were generated with immunoSEQ multiplex PCR, while TCRdb's copy carries only in-frame clones and drops some. The table has about 210,000 clones, 89% seen once. The sample consisted of PBMCs or T cells enriched from blood (not recorded which). These receptors were collected from a woman aged 18-30 years who had recovered from COVID-19.

This rearrangement joins TRBV28 to TRBJ2-2; 13 bases align to TRBD2. The CDR3 is 20 residues long. The J segment lost 0 bases and the V segment lost 5 bases, leaving 12 bases of the junction unmatched. Germline V gene data show CDR1 as MDHEN and CDR2 as SYDVKM. Here the CDR3 DNA reads TGTGCCAGCAGTCCTATAACTAGCGGGGGGGCCAGATCGAACACCGGGGAGCTGTTTTTT. Protein: CASSPITSGGARSNTGELFF.

The chain joins TRBV19 to TRBJ1-2; 8 bases are shared with TRBD1. Unmatched junction bases numbered 13, after V lost 6 bases and J lost 7 bases. The CDR3 extends over 15 amino acids. Germline CDR1 reads LNHDA; CDR2 reads SQIVND (reference sequence). CDR3 bases: TGTGCCAGTAGGCGGGACAGGCAGATAGCGAGTGGCTACACCTTC. Amino acid sequence: CASRRDRQIASGYTF.

The J gene is TRBJ1-2, the V gene TRBV6-5; the D is unclear. The CDR3 sequence is 15 residues long. Germline V gives CDR1 MNHEY, CDR2 SVGAGI. Trimming pared 0 bases from V and 8 bases from J, leaving 16 bases between. CDR3 bases: TGTGCCAGCAGTTACTCGTCGGCGGGATTGGAAGGCTACACCTTC. It is translated as CASSYSSAGLEGYTF.

This rearrangement joins TRBV2 to TRBJ1-5; TRBD1 aligns across 8 bases. J was trimmed by 3 bases and V by 2 bases; bases with no gene match: 6. The CDR3 loop spans 16 amino acids. Per germline, CDR1 SNHLY and CDR2 FYNNEI. CDR3 region: CASSERGTGFNQPQHF. CDR3 DNA: TGTGCCAGCAGTGAAAGGGGGACAGGCTTCAATCAGCCCCAGCATTTT.

The chain joins TRBV6-5 to TRBJ1-6; 10 bases line up with TRBD1. The V and J ends lost 6 bases and 10 bases, in that order; junction bases with no gene match: 9. The CDR3 has 15 amino acids. From germline, CDR1 is MNHEY and CDR2 SVGAGI. The chain's CDR3 is CASRRDRGGGSPLHF. Here the CDR3 DNA reads TGTGCCAGCAGGAGGGACAGGGGCGGTGGGTCACCCCTCCACTTT.

V gene TRBV27 combines with J gene TRBJ1-5; D call uncertain. The V and J ends lost 1 base and 7 bases respectively, with 8 bases between them. This CDR3 region has 13 residues. CDR1 and CDR2 from the germline V gene are MNHEY and SMNVEV (reference sequence). CDR3 DNA: TGTGCCAGCAGTTTATTTGGCGGCCAGCCCCAGCATTTT. This gives the protein CASSLFGGQPQHF.

This rearrangement joins TRBV19 to TRBJ1-5, with D unclear. The V end lost 7 bases, the J end lost 6 bases, and 16 bases lay between the germline ends. The CDR3 has 14 amino acids. CDR1 is LNHDA and CDR2 is SQIVND in the germline V gene (reference sequence). The CDR3 DNA is TGTGCCAGTACCCAACCCCAAACAGTTCAGCCCCAGCATTTT. Protein sequence: CASTQPQTVQPQHF.

The rearrangement joins TRBV9 to TRBJ2-2; D possibly corresponds to TRBD2 (5 bases). CDR3 length: 14 amino acids. Germline lookup yields CDR1 SGDLS and CDR2 YYNGEE. Trimming removed 3 bases at V and 6 bases at J, with 12 bases between. The CDR3 sequence: CASSEGQRSGELFF. DNA for the CDR3: TGTGCCAGCAGCGAGGGCCAGCGGTCCGGGGAGCTGTTTTTT.

The V and J genes are TRBV19 and TRBJ1-3; D is undetermined. Germline lookup yields CDR1 LNHDA and CDR2 SQIVND (reference sequence). Trimming pared 3 bases from V and 0 bases from J, leaving 9 bases between. This CDR3 spans 15 amino acids. In DNA form, the CDR3 reads TGTGCCAGTAGTATTCTTGCGATCTCTGGAAACACCATATATTTT. Its translation is CASSILAISGNTIYF. Looking up the rest from reference TRBV19 and TRBJ1-3 gives the full variable domain: DGGITQSPKYLFRKEGQNVTLSCEQNLNHDAMYWYRQDPGQGLRLIYYSQIVNDFQKGDIAEGYSVSREKKESFPLTVTSAQKNPTAFYLCASSILAISGNTIYFGEGSWLTVV.

The chain's CDR3 is CATLAGAAAQPQHF. CDR3 coding DNA: TGTGCCACCCTGGCAGGGGCAGCCGCGCAGCCCCAGCATTTT. V gene TRBV19 combines with J gene TRBJ1-5; TRBD1 might be the D (6 bases). The CDR3 spans 14 residues. Germline CDR1 and CDR2: LNHDA and SQIVND (reference sequence). Trimming took 10 bases from V and 7 from J, leaving 20 bases between them.

CDR3 sequence reads: CASSLGRSQNTGELFF. CDR3 bases: TGTGCCAGCAGCTTAGGCCGTAGTCAGAACACCGGGGAGCTGTTTTTT. The chain recombines TRBV13 with TRBJ2-2, with D unresolved. Germline assignment: CDR1 PRHDT and CDR2 FYEKMQ (reference sequence). CDR3 length equals 16 residues. Trimming left V 0 bases short and J 1 base short, with 9 bases between.

The chain uses TRBV6-4 and TRBJ2-1; 9 nucleotides agree with TRBD2. The CDR3 covers 14 residues. The V gene end was trimmed by 0 bases and the J gene end by 6 bases; junction bases not matched to a gene: 0. Germline V gene lookup returns CDR1 MRHNA and CDR2 SNTAGT. The CDR3 loop reads CASSDSSGGNEQFF. For the CDR3, the DNA is TGTGCCAGCAGTGACTCTAGCGGGGGCAATGAGCAGTTCTTC.

The chain has TRBV7-2 and TRBJ1-1; weak D call: TRBD1 (5 bases). The ends were cut back, 4 bases at V and 2 bases at J, with 17 bases in the middle. The CDR3 covers 16 residues. The germline CDR1 and CDR2 sequences are SGHTA and FQGNSA. The CDR3 here is CASSSPFRVVNTEAFF. In nucleotides, the CDR3 is TGTGCCAGCAGCTCCCCTTTCAGGGTCGTTAACACTGAAGCTTTCTTT.

V usage is TRBV25-1 and J usage is TRBJ2-2, with TRBD1 identical over 7 bases. The CDR3 sequence is 16 residues long. After removal of 4 bases from V and 8 bases from J, the junction contained 13 bases not matched to a gene. CDR1 and CDR2 (germline): MGHDK, SYGVNS. The CDR3 nucleotides are TGTGCCAGCAGTGTCCCAGGGGGACGGGGACGAGGGGAGCTGTTTTTT. Amino acid sequence: CASSVPGGRGRGELFF. The variable domain in full, with the rest retrieved from reference TRBV25-1 and TRBJ2-2, is EADIYQTPRYLVIGTGKKITLECSQTMGHDKMYWYQQDPGMELHLIHYSYGVNSTEKGDLSSESTVSRIRTEHFPLTLESARPSHTSQYLCASSVPGGRGRGELFFGEGSRLTVL.

The CDR3 nucleotides read TGTGCCAGCAGCCAATACGTCGGTGAGCAGTTCTTC. Its protein is CASSQYVGEQFF. The chain couples TRBV3-1 (or the pseudogene TRBV3-2) to TRBJ2-1, with D unclear. Trimming removed 2 bases at V and 9 bases at J, with 8 bases between. This CDR3 contains 12 residues. Per the germline V gene, CDR1 is LGHDT and CDR2 is YNNKEL (reference sequence).

The rearrangement links TRBV13 to TRBJ2-5, with 9 bases matching TRBD1. After removal of 4 bases from V and 5 bases from J, the junction contained 14 bases not matched to a gene. The CDR3 sequence is 17 residues long. CDR1 and CDR2 from the germline V gene are PRHDT and FYEKMQ (reference sequence). The DNA of the CDR3 is TGTGCCAGCAGCTCCAGTCCCGGGACAGGGCTGGGGGAGACCCAGTACTTC. Encoded protein: CASSSSPGTGLGETQYF. The variable domain in full, with the rest retrieved from reference TRBV13 and TRBJ2-5, is AAGVIQSPRHLIKEKRETATLKCYPIPRHDTVYWYQQGPGQDPQFLISFYEKMQSDKGSIPDRFSAQQFSDYHSELNMSSLELGDSALYFCASSSSPGTGLGETQYFGPGTRLLVL.

The CDR3 DNA is TGTGCCAGCAGTTCCCCTGCGGGGGGCCTAGAGACCCAGTACTTC. It specifies CASSSPAGGLETQYF. The V call is TRBV2, the J call TRBJ2-5, with 8 bases lining up with TRBD2. The CDR3 has 15 residues. Germline V gives CDR1 SNHLY, CDR2 FYNNEI. After removal of 5 bases from V and 4 bases from J, the junction contained 9 bases not matched to a gene.

The chain is built from TRBV27 and TRBJ1-1; TRBD1 agrees at 8 bases. Germline-derived CDR1 and CDR2 are MNHEY and SMNVEV (reference sequence). The length of the CDR3 is 14 residues. After removal of 7 bases from V and 4 bases from J, the junction contained 8 bases not matched to a gene. CDR3 residues: CASKDRVTPTEAFF. CDR3 DNA sequence: TGTGCCAGCAAGGACAGGGTGACCCCCACTGAAGCTTTCTTT.

The chain recombines TRBV5-1 with TRBJ2-2; D is uncertain. V shed 0 bases and J shed 1 base, with 4 bases lying between them. The CDR3 totals 14 residues. Germline V CDR1 and CDR2: SGHRS, YFSETQ. The CDR3 sequence: CASSLDGNTGELFF. CDR3 DNA: TGCGCCAGCAGCTTGGACGGGAACACCGGGGAGCTGTTTTTT.

The rearrangement uses TRBV7-3 and TRBJ2-7; 7 positions match TRBD2. CDR3 length: 13 amino acids. V shed 4 bases and J 7 bases; nucleotides not matched to a gene: 7. The germline CDR1 and CDR2 sequences are SGHTA and FQGTGA. The CDR3 loop reads CASSYGTTGEQYF. The CDR3 DNA is TGTGCCAGCAGCTACGGGACTACCGGGGAGCAGTACTTC.